These T cell receptor beta chains were read from a single sample in a study of metastatic and nonmetastatic thyroid tumors. TCRdb re-called the PCR reads through MiXCR. The sample records more than 10,000 clones, 33% being singletons. Sample: tumor tissue. The receptors were gathered from a male donor with papillary thyroid cancer or a benign thyroid nodule (not recorded which). Some clones in this sample may be carry-over from other donors' samples. CDR3s include the opening cysteine and the closing phenylalanine or tryptophan. The order of the fields is clone size, D gene, V gene, J gene, CDR3 DNA, CDR3 protein. A D gene is named only where the DNA matches it firmly. A clone size is listed for some rows: how often the clone was seen (once, few, many), or a class if it is expanded.

>.|.|TRBV15|TRBJ1-6
TGTGCCACCAGCGGAGGGGGTGGGATGGCACCCCTCCACTTT
CATSGGGGMAPLHF
>medium-sized|.|TRBV5-4|TRBJ1-2
TGTGCCAGCAGTTTTCACAGGGATGGCTACACCTTC
CASSFHRDGYTF
>medium-sized|.|TRBV3-1|TRBJ2-7
TGTGCCAGCAGCCAAGAGAAGCGGTCCTCCTACGAGCAGTACTTC
CASSQEKRSSYEQYF
>.|TRBD1|TRBV4-1|TRBJ2-7
TGCGCCAGCAGCCAAGCAGACAGGGGACCGGGCGAGCAGTACTTC
CASSQADRGPGEQYF
>.|.|TRBV2|TRBJ1-1
TGTGCCACCCGGGACGGTCTCATGAACACTGAAGCTTTCTTT
CATRDGLMNTEAFF
>few|.|TRBV2|TRBJ2-3
TGTGCCAGCAGTGAAGTTCAGGGAACAGATACGCAGTATTTT
CASSEVQGTDTQYF
>medium-sized|.|TRBV27|TRBJ2-5
TGTGCCAGCAGTCTAGGACCCCCCGGGTATCAAGAGACCCAGTACTTC
CASSLGPPGYQETQYF
>.|.|TRBV19|TRBJ1-1
TGTGCCAGTAGTACGTCGGAAATTGGGCGGAGGAACACTGAAGCTTTCTTT
CASSTSEIGRRNTEAFF
>.|TRBD1|TRBV29-1|TRBJ2-7
TGCAGCGGCTTGGGACAGGACTCCTACGAGCAGTACTTC
CSGLGQDSYEQYF
>few|TRBD2|TRBV6-1|TRBJ2-7
TGTGCCAGCAGCGGAAGCGGGGACTTCTACGAGCAGTACTTC
CASSGSGDFYEQYF
>.|.|TRBV11-3|TRBJ2-7
TGTGCCAGCAGCTTCGGGCGGATACATCCCTACGAGCAGTACTTC
CASSFGRIHPYEQYF
>.|.|TRBV20-1|TRBJ1-1
TGCAGTTCTAGACCAGGGAGGACTGAAGCTTTCTTT
CSSRPGRTEAFF
>few|.|TRBV6-1|TRBJ2-2
TGTGCCAGCAGTCCTCGGGGGTACACCGGGGAGCTGTTTTTT
CASSPRGYTGELFF
>.|TRBD1|TRBV30|TRBJ2-7
TGTGCCTGGAGTGTCTCCGGGACAGCCTACGAGCAGTACTTC
CAWSVSGTAYEQYF
>once|.|TRBV5-1|TRBJ1-1
TGCGCCAGCAGCTTGGGGGGAACTATGAACACTGAAGCTTTCTTT
CASSLGGTMNTEAFF
>many|TRBD1|TRBV2|TRBJ2-4
TGTGCCAGCAGGCAGGGGGCGGCCAAAAACATTCAGTACTTC
CASRQGAAKNIQYF